Each of the 12 T cell receptor beta chains below was sequenced from the same sample in a study of radiotherapy plus CTLA-4 blockade in lung cancer. The assay was immunoSEQ multiplex PCR, and TCRdb's table has in-frame clones only and misses some. The repertoire consists of 23,000 or so clones, with about two thirds occurring once and the leading ten covering approximately 3.3%. The specimen comprised peripheral blood, sampled from a patient treated with radiotherapy plus ipilimumab. The receptor source for this set is a human donor with non-small cell lung cancer whose response to radiotherapy plus ipilimumab could not be evaluated.

The V call is TRBV19, the J call TRBJ2-5, with TRBD2 identical over 10 bases. The J call is in doubt because the DNA end fits TRBJ2-7 better. From germline, CDR1 is LNHDA and CDR2 SQIVND (reference sequence). CDR3 length: 14 residues. The CDR3 protein is CASSPGLAPDEQYF. The CDR3 DNA is TGTGCCAGTAGTCCGGGACTAGCGCCCGACGAGCAGTACTTC.

This rearrangement joins TRBV29-1 to TRBJ1-2, with a tentative D call TRBD1 (6 bases). The CDR3 length is 12 residues. Germline V gives CDR1 SQVTM, CDR2 ANQGSEA. Trimming pared 0 bases from V and 8 bases from J, leaving 10 bases between. The CDR3 nucleotides read TGCAGCGTTGAAGAGGGGGCAGGGGGCTACACCTTC. Protein: CSVEEGAGGYTF.

This sequence joins TRBV2 and TRBJ2-3; 11 nucleotides line up with TRBD2. The J segment lost 0 bases and the V segment lost 6 bases, leaving 8 bases of the junction unmatched. CDR1 and CDR2 (germline): SNHLY, FYNNEI. This CDR3 has 17 residues. The CDR3 bases are TGTGCCAGCAGGGCAACCCGGACTAGCGGGAGCACAGATACGCAGTATTTT. Translating gives CASRATRTSGSTDTQYF. The variable domain in full, with the rest retrieved from reference TRBV2 and TRBJ2-3, is EPEVTQTPSHQVTQMGQEVILRCVPISNHLYFYWYRQILGQKVEFLVSFYNNEISEKSEIFDDQFSVERPDGSNFTLKIRSTKLEDSAMYFCASRATRTSGSTDTQYFGPGTRLTVL.

The chain is built from TRBV28 and TRBJ2-5, with TRBD1 matching over 11 bases. J lost 3 bases, V lost 3 bases, and 9 bases had no gene match. Looked up from germline, CDR1 is MDHEN and CDR2 is SYDVKM. The CDR3 has 17 amino acids. CDR3 loop: CASSFSWTGGLEETQYF. CDR3 bases: TGTGCCAGCAGTTTCTCGTGGACAGGGGGCCTCGAAGAGACCCAGTACTTC.

The J gene is TRBJ1-2, the V gene TRBV2; D perhaps matches TRBD1 (6 bases). V lost 5 bases, J lost 0 bases, and 13 bases lay in between. CDR3 length: 15 amino acids. Germline lookup yields CDR1 SNHLY and CDR2 FYNNEI. DNA of the CDR3: TGTGCCAGCAGTAGAGACAGGAACTCTAACTATGGCTACACCTTC. Protein: CASSRDRNSNYGYTF.

In nucleotides, the CDR3 is TGTGCCAGCAGCGCGCCCGGGACTCCGTATGCCTACGAGCAGTACTTC. This gives the protein CASSAPGTPYAYEQYF. The V gene is TRBV7-2, the J gene TRBJ2-7, with a possible D match to TRBD2 (6 bases). Trimming removed 5 bases from V and 2 bases from J, with 19 bases in between. Germline V lookup: CDR1 SGHTA, CDR2 FQGNSA. The CDR3 totals 16 residues.

The chain carries TRBV5-1 and TRBJ2-5; possibly TRBD1 for D (6 bases). V was shortened by 4 bases and J by 5 bases, with 21 bases between the two germline ends. The CDR3 runs to 16 residues. The V gene's germline CDR1 is SGHRS and CDR2 YFSETQ. The CDR3 DNA is TGCGCCAGCAGCAATAACAGGGCTGCGCAACGGGAGACCCAGTACTTC. This encodes CASSNNRAAQRETQYF. Full variable domain (remainder filled in from reference TRBV5-1 and TRBJ2-5): KAGVTQTPRYLIKTRGQQVTLSCSPISGHRSVSWYQQTPGQGLQFLFEYFSETQRNKGNFPGRFSGRQFSNSRSEMNVSTLELGDSALYLCASSNNRAAQRETQYFGPGTRLLVL.

V and J are TRBV7-2 and TRBJ2-7; tentative D call: TRBD1 (5 bases). The length of the CDR3 is 15 residues. V lost 4 bases and J 2 bases, leaving 15 bases between the germline ends. From germline, CDR1 is SGHTA and CDR2 FQGNSA. CDR3 in DNA: TGTGCCAGCAGCTCATCGTTTGGCAGGGCCTACGAGCAGTACTTC. This sequence encodes CASSSSFGRAYEQYF.

In nucleotides, the CDR3 is TGCGCCAGTGCGAGCGGCCGCTCCTACGAGCAGTACTTC. Amino acid sequence: CASASGRSYEQYF. The chain employs TRBV5-1 and TRBJ2-5, with a weak D call TRBD2 (5 bases). The better agreement between TRBJ2-7 and the DNA end casts doubt on the J call. Germline CDR1 is SGHRS and CDR2 is YFSETQ. The CDR3 runs to 13 residues.

V gene TRBV6-6 combines with J gene TRBJ1-5, with unresolved D. CDR3 length equals 16 residues. CDR1 is MNHNY, CDR2 SVGAGI, per germline (reference sequence). V shed 6 bases and J shed 1 base, with 16 bases lying between them. CDR3 bases: TGTGCCAGCAGCCGAACACAGAGCGGAAGCAATCAGCCCCAGCATTTT. It codes for CASSRTQSGSNQPQHF.

This clone has just a few counts. V gene TRBV27 combines with J gene TRBJ2-7, with 7 bases lining up with TRBD2. V lost 3 bases, J lost 0 bases, and 8 bases stayed unmatched. There are 16 residues in the CDR3. The germline CDR1 and CDR2 sequences are MNHEY and SMNVEV (reference sequence). The CDR3 reads CASSFVIGGSSYEQYF. The CDR3, as DNA: TGTGCCAGCAGTTTTGTTATCGGGGGGAGCTCCTACGAGCAGTACTTC.

On this clone: Other DNA sequences in this specimen translate into the identical CDR3. The chain uses TRBV2 and TRBJ2-1, with TRBD2 matching over 10 bases. The CDR3 sequence is 15 residues long. Germline values: CDR1 SNHLY, CDR2 FYNNEI. Germline trimming cut 8 bases from V and 10 bases from J; bases unmatched to any gene: 14. CDR3 DNA: TGTGCCAGCTCGGCAGCGGGGGGGCCGTGGGGCGAGCAGTTCTTC. As protein: CASSAAGGPWGEQFF.